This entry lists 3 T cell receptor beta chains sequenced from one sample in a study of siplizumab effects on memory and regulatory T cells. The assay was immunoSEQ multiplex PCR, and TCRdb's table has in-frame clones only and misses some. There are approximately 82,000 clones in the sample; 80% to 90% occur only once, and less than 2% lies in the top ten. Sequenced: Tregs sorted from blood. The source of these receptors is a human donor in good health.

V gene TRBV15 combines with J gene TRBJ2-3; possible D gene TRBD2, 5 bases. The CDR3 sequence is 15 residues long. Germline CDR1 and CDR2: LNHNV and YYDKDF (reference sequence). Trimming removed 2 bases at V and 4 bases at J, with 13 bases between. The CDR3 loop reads CATSRSGFPADTQYF. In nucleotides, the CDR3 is TGTGCCACCAGCAGATCGGGATTTCCAGCAGATACGCAGTATTTT.

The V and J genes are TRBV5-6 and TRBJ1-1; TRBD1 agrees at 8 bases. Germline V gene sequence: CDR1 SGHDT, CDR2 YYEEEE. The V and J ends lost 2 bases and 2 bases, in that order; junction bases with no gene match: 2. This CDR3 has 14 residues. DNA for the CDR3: TGTGCCAGCAGCTTAGACAGGGGCAACACTGAAGCTTTCTTT. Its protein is CASSLDRGNTEAFF.

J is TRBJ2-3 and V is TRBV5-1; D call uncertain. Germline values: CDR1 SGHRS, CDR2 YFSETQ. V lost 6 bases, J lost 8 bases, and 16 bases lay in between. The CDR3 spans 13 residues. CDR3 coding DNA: TGCGCCAGCACAGAACCGTCGATTGGTACGCAGTATTTT. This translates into CASTEPSIGTQYF.